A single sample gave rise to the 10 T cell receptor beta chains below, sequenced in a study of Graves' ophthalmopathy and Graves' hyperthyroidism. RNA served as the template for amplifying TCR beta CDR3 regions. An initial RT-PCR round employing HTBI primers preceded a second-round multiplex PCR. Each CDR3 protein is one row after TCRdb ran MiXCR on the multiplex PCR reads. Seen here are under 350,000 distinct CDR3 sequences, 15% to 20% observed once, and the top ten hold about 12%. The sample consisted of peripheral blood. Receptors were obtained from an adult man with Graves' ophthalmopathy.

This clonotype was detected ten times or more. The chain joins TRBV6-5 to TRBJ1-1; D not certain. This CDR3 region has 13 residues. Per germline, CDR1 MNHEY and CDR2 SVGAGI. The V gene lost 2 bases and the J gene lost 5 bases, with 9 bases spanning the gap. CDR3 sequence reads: CASSYREFTEAFF. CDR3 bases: TGTGCCAGCAGTTACAGGGAGTTTACTGAAGCTTTCTTT.

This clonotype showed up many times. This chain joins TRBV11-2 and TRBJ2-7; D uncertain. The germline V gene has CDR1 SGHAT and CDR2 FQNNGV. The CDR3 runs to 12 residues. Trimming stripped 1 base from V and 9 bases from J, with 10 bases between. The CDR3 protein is CASSLGVAWQYF. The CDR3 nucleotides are TGTGCCAGCAGCTTAGGGGTGGCGTGGCAGTACTTC.

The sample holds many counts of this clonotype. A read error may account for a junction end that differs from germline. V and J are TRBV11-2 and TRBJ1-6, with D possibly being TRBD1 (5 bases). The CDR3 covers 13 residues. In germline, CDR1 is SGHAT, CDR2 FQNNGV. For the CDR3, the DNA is TGTGCCAGCAGCGTAGACAGAAATTCACCCCTCCACTTT. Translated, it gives CASSVDRNSPLHF. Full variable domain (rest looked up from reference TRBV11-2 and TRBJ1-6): EAGVAQSPRYKIIEKRQSVAFWCNPISGHATLYWYQQILGQGPKLLIQFQNNGVVDDSQLPKDRFSAERLKGVDSTLKIQPAKLEDSAVYLCASSVDRNSPLHFGNGTRLTVT.

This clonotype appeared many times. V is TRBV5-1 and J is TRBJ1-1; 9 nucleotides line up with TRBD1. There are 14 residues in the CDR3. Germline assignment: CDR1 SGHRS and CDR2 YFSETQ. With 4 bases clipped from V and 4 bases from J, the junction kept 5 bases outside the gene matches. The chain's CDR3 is CASSRDREGTEAFF. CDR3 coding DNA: TGCGCCAGCAGCCGGGACAGGGAGGGCACTGAAGCTTTCTTT.

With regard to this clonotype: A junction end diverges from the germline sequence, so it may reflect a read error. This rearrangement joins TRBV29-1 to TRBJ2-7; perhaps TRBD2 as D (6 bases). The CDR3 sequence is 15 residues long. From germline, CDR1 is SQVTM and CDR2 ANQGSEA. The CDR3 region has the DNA TGCAGCGTCCGCCCGGGGGTCTCGGGACGACACGAGCAGTCCTTC. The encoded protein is CSVRPGVSGRHEQSF.

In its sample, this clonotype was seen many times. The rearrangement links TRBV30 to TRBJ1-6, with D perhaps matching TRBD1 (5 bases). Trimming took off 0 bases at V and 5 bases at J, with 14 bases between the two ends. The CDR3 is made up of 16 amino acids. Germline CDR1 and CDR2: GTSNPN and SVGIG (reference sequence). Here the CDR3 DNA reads TGTGCCTGGAGTGTACTACCGGACAACGATAATTCACCCCTCCACTTT. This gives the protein CAWSVLPDNDNSPLHF.

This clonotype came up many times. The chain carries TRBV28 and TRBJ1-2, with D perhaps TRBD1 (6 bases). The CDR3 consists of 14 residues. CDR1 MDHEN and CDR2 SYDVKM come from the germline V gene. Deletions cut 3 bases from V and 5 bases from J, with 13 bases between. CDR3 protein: CASSLIGTLYGYTF. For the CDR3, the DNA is TGTGCCAGCAGTTTGATTGGGACACTATATGGCTACACCTTC.

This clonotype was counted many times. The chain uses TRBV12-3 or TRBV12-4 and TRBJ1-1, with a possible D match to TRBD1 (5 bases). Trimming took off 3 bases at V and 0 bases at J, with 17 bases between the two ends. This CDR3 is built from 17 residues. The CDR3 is CASSFPLTTEMNTEAFF. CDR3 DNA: TGTGCCAGCAGTTTCCCACTTACGACAGAAATGAACACTGAAGCTTTCTTT.

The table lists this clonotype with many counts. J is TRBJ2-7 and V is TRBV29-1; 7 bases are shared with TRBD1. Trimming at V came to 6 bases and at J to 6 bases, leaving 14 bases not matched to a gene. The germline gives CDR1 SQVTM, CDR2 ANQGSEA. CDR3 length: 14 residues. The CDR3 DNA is TGCAGCGTGATTAAAAGGGACAGATTTTCCGAGCAGTACTTC. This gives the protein CSVIKRDRFSEQYF.

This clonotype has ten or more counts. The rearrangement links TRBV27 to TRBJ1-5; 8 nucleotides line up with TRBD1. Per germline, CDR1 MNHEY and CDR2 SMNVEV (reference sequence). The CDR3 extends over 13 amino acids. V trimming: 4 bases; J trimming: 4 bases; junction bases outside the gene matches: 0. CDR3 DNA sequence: TGTGCCAGCAGTTGGACAGGGAATCAGCCCCAGCATTTT. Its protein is CASSWTGNQPQHF.